The 27 T cell receptor beta chains reported below all come from one sample, sequenced in a study of PD-1 blockade in classical Hodgkin lymphoma. Only in-frame clones appear in the TCRdb table, and some are missing; sequencing was by immunoSEQ multiplex PCR. The sample comprises approximately 70,000 clones, 93% of which are singletons, and roughly 2.6% rests with the top ten. Time point indicated: newly diagnosed, previously untreated cHL patient sample. The sequencing input was peripheral blood mononuclear cells (PBMCs). The receptors here all came from a human donor with classical Hodgkin lymphoma.

V and J are TRBV2 and TRBJ2-5; the D is unclear. The CDR3 contains 13 residues. CDR1 SNHLY and CDR2 FYNNEI come from the germline V gene. V lost 0 bases and J lost 4, with 6 bases in between. The CDR3 DNA is TGTGCCAGCAGTGAAGCGTCGTCAGAGACCCAGTACTTC. This gives the protein CASSEASSETQYF.

V gene TRBV6-1 combines with J gene TRBJ1-1; D not certain. This CDR3 contains 15 residues. Trimming left V 6 bases short and J 5 bases short, with 19 bases between. From germline, CDR1 is MNHNS and CDR2 SASEGT. The CDR3 loop is CASSDGRVVVTEAFF. In nucleotides, the CDR3 is TGTGCCAGCAGCGACGGGCGTGTGGTTGTTACTGAAGCTTTCTTT.

The chain carries TRBV7-6 and TRBJ2-3; possible D gene TRBD2, 6 bases. Germline values: CDR1 SGHVS, CDR2 FNYEAQ. The CDR3 is made up of 13 amino acids. The V end was cut by 0 bases, the J end by 9 bases, with 10 bases between. CDR3 region: CASSLAAEGTQYF. The CDR3 DNA sequence: TGTGCCAGCAGCTTAGCCGCGGAGGGGACGCAGTATTTT.

The chain is built from TRBV5-6 and TRBJ2-5, with D uncertain. V shed 2 bases and J shed 3 bases, with 2 bases lying between them. Germline CDR1 reads SGHDT; CDR2 reads YYEEEE. The CDR3 length is 11 residues. DNA of the CDR3: TGTGCCAGCAGCTTCGAAGAGACCCAGTACTTC. It specifies CASSFEETQYF.

The chain joins TRBV4-1 to TRBJ2-3, with unresolved D. CDR3 length: 14 amino acids. V was clipped by 0 bases and J by 2 bases, with 6 bases between them. The germline V gene has CDR1 MGHRA and CDR2 YSYEKL. The CDR3 nucleotides are TGCGCCAGCAGCCAAGATGGCTACACAGATACGCAGTATTTT. Amino acid sequence: CASSQDGYTDTQYF.

This clone occurred once. The chain combines TRBV7-9 with TRBJ1-4; D unresolved. The germline V gene has CDR1 SEHNR and CDR2 FQNEAQ (reference sequence). Trimming cost V 4 bases and J 7 bases, with 16 bases left between them. The CDR3 is 15 amino acids. CDR3 loop: CASSSARALGEKLFF. DNA of the CDR3: TGTGCCAGCAGCTCGGCGAGAGCCTTAGGTGAAAAACTGTTTTTT.

The chain has TRBV11-1 and TRBJ2-1; 12 bases are a match to TRBD2. V shed 5 bases, J shed 7 bases, and the junction held 6 bases outside the gene matches. The germline V gene has CDR1 SGHAT and CDR2 FQDESV (reference sequence). This CDR3 region has 15 residues. The CDR3 DNA follows: TGTGCCAGCAGCCCTAGACTAGCGGGGGTAAATGAGCAGTTCTTC. The encoded protein is CASSPRLAGVNEQFF.

The chain couples TRBV2 to TRBJ1-5, with TRBD1 matching over 10 bases. Trimming cost V 6 bases and J 2 bases; bases outside gene matches: 7. Germline assignment: CDR1 SNHLY and CDR2 FYNNEI. The CDR3 is made up of 16 amino acids. The CDR3 sequence is CASRQGQGLGNQPQHF. In DNA form, the CDR3 reads TGTGCCAGCAGGCAGGGACAGGGGCTTGGCAATCAGCCCCAGCATTTT.

The chain's CDR3 is CASSTRMAGNNEKLFF. The CDR3 nucleotides read TGTGCCAGCAGCACTAGGATGGCCGGGAATAATGAAAAACTGTTTTTT. This chain links TRBV27 with TRBJ1-4; no reliable D call. CDR1 is MNHEY and CDR2 is SMNVEV in the germline V gene (reference sequence). Trimming cost V 6 bases and J 4 bases, with 18 bases left between them. This CDR3 has 16 amino acids.

This rearrangement joins TRBV7-9 to TRBJ1-1; D is ambiguous. Deletions cut 5 bases from V and 6 bases from J, with 7 bases between. The CDR3 covers 11 residues. CDR1 and CDR2 from the germline V gene are SEHNR and FQNEAQ (reference sequence). The CDR3 nucleotides are TGTGCCAGCAGCCACACATCTGAAGCTTTCTTT. Encoded protein: CASSHTSEAFF.

The rearrangement joins TRBV28 to TRBJ1-4; TRBD1 matches 7 bases. CDR1 is MDHEN, CDR2 SYDVKM, per germline. Trimming took 5 bases from V and 2 from J; bases not matched to a gene: 5. This CDR3 comprises 15 residues. The CDR3, as DNA: TGTGCCAGCAGTCCCGAGACAGGGACTAATGAAAAACTGTTTTTT. This sequence encodes CASSPETGTNEKLFF.

This rearrangement joins TRBV4-1 to TRBJ2-5, with 8 nucleotides matching TRBD1. Germline CDR1 is MGHRA and CDR2 is YSYEKL. V was clipped by 6 bases and J by 3 bases; unmatched bases: 9. CDR3 length: 15 residues. Written as DNA, the CDR3 is TGCGCCAGCAGGCCACTCGGACAGGGAGAAGAGACCCAGTACTTC. Residues: CASRPLGQGEETQYF.

This chain joins TRBV6-6 and TRBJ1-5; D not certain. Per the germline V gene, CDR1 is MNHNY and CDR2 is SVGAGI (reference sequence). The CDR3 runs to 16 residues. V gave up 2 bases and J gave up 7 bases, with 18 bases separating them. CDR3 in amino acids: CASSYGEVTERQPQHF. DNA of the CDR3: TGTGCCAGCAGTTACGGCGAGGTGACCGAGAGGCAGCCCCAGCATTTT.

The CDR3 DNA reads as TGTGCCTGGAGCCGTAAATCTGGGAATACCGGGGAGCTGTTTTTT. Translating gives CAWSRKSGNTGELFF. The chain links TRBV30 to TRBJ2-2, with no clear D. This CDR3 is built from 15 residues. Trimming shortened V by 3 bases and J by 5 bases, and 16 bases separated the two germline ends. Germline V lookup: CDR1 GTSNPN, CDR2 SVGIG (reference sequence).

This chain links TRBV5-6 with TRBJ2-3; 12 bases are a match to TRBD1. CDR1 and CDR2 (germline): SGHDT, YYEEEE. The CDR3 is made up of 18 amino acids. V was pared by 4 bases and J by 4 bases, with 13 bases of the junction left unmatched. Here the CDR3 DNA reads TGTGCCAGCAGCGAACTAACAAAGGGACAGGGGGCATCAGATACGCAGTATTTT. Translated, it gives CASSELTKGQGASDTQYF. Together with reference TRBV5-6 and TRBJ2-3, the CDR3 gives the full variable domain: DAGVTQSPTHLIKTRGQQVTLRCSPKSGHDTVSWYQQALGQGPQFIFQYYEEEERQRGNFPDRFSGHQFPNYSSELNVNALLLGDSALYLCASSELTKGQGASDTQYFGPGTRLTVL.

CDR3 region: CASSARREPSYEQYF. CDR3 nucleotides: TGTGCCAGCAGCGCCCGTCGGGAGCCCTCCTACGAGCAGTACTTC. V and J are TRBV9 and TRBJ2-7, with TRBD2 as a possible D gene (6 bases). Per the germline V gene, CDR1 is SGDLS and CDR2 is YYNGEE. CDR3 length: 15 residues. V lost 3 bases and J lost 0, with 13 bases in between.

The chain couples TRBV21-1 to TRBJ2-7; the table assigns TRBD2, which was not confirmed against the DNA. TRBV21-1 is flagged as a pseudogene. This CDR3 has 14 residues. The chain's CDR3 is CASRGPHRGDEQYF. As DNA, the CDR3 is TGTGCCAGCAGAGGCCCTCACCGAGGCGACGAGCAGTACTTC.

This clone has just a few counts. The chain recombines TRBV5-6 with TRBJ2-5; unclear D gene. There are 15 residues in the CDR3. Looked up from germline, CDR1 is SGHDT and CDR2 is YYEEEE. Trimming left V 1 base short and J 0 bases short, with 10 bases between. The CDR3 bases are TGTGCCAGCAGCTTGAGGCAGACATACCAAGAGACCCAGTACTTC. It yields the protein CASSLRQTYQETQYF.

The rearrangement links TRBV6-5 to TRBJ1-2, with D uncertain. V dropped 2 bases and J dropped 0 bases, with 4 bases sitting between them. The CDR3 consists of 13 residues. From germline, CDR1 is MNHEY and CDR2 SVGAGI. This CDR3 is CASSYGPNYGYTF. Here the CDR3 DNA reads TGTGCCAGCAGTTACGGGCCTAACTATGGCTACACCTTC.

This sequence joins TRBV7-3 and TRBJ1-2; D is possibly TRBD1 (5 bases). Germline V lookup: CDR1 SGHTA, CDR2 FQGTGA. This CDR3 region has 15 residues. Trimming stripped 1 base from V and 7 bases from J, with 16 bases between. As DNA, the CDR3 is TGTGCCAGCAGCTTAATCGGGGGAGCTGGAGGTGGCTACACCTTC. This gives the protein CASSLIGGAGGGYTF. The full variable domain, with the rest looked up from reference TRBV7-3 and TRBJ1-2, is GAGVSQTPSNKVTEKGKYVELRCDPISGHTALYWYRQSLGQGPEFLIYFQGTGAADDSGLPNDRFFAVRPEGSVSTLKIQRTERGDSAVYLCASSLIGGAGGGYTFGSGTRLTVV.

The chain employs TRBV19 and TRBJ2-2; 8 positions match TRBD2. Germline V gives CDR1 LNHDA, CDR2 SQIVND (reference sequence). V shed 6 bases, J shed 1 base, and the junction held 4 bases outside the gene matches. The CDR3 totals 15 residues. The CDR3 protein is CASSAGGLNTGELFF. For the CDR3, the DNA is TGTGCCAGTAGCGCGGGGGGCCTGAACACCGGGGAGCTGTTTTTT.

The V and J genes are TRBV5-4 and TRBJ2-5; 9 nucleotides agree with TRBD2. After removal of 7 bases from V and 1 base from J, the junction contained 11 bases not matched to a gene. Per the germline V gene, CDR1 is SGHNT and CDR2 is YYREEE (reference sequence). CDR3 length: 16 amino acids. This chain's CDR3 is CASGRLAEAVQETQYF. As DNA, the CDR3 is TGTGCCAGCGGTCGACTAGCGGAGGCCGTCCAAGAGACCCAGTACTTC.

The chain uses TRBV19 and TRBJ1-2, with D possibly TRBD1 on 5 matching bases. V was clipped by 6 bases and J by 7 bases, with 9 bases between them. This CDR3 has 11 amino acids. CDR1 and CDR2 from the germline V gene are LNHDA and SQIVND (reference sequence). The CDR3 DNA is TGTGCCAGTAGCGTAGGGGCTGGCTACACCTTC. Encoded protein: CASSVGAGYTF.

The chain couples TRBV6-6 to TRBJ2-3, with D tentatively TRBD2 (5 bases). Germline V gene lookup returns CDR1 MNHNY and CDR2 SVGAGI (reference sequence). The CDR3 has 16 amino acids. The V end was cut by 5 bases, the J end by 0 bases, with 15 bases between. The CDR3 DNA is TGTGCCAGCAGTAAACCGGGAACCCTTAGCACAGATACGCAGTATTTT. This encodes CASSKPGTLSTDTQYF.

Notes on this clone: Other DNA sequences in this specimen translate into the identical CDR3. The chain combines TRBV5-4 with TRBJ1-1, with unresolved D. The CDR3 loop spans 15 amino acids. V lost 1 base to trimming and J lost 1 base, with 11 bases between them. CDR1 is SGHNT and CDR2 is YYREEE in the germline V gene (reference sequence). CDR3 region: CASSLSRTPNTEAFF. DNA for the CDR3: TGTGCCAGCAGCTTGTCACGGACCCCGAACACTGAAGCTTTCTTT. Filled out from reference TRBV5-4 and TRBJ1-1, the complete variable domain reads ETGVTQSPTHLIKTRGQQVTLRCSSQSGHNTVSWYQQALGQGPQFIFQYYREEENGRGNFPPRFSGLQFPNYSSELNVNALELDDSALYLCASSLSRTPNTEAFFGQGTRLTVV.

This clone appeared a few times. This sequence joins TRBV10-1 and TRBJ1-1; D gene ambiguous. This CDR3 is built from 15 residues. The germline gives CDR1 WNHNN, CDR2 SYGVQD (reference sequence). With 3 bases removed from V and 3 bases from J, the gap between germline ends came to 14 bases. The CDR3 DNA is TGCGCCAGCAGTGACTATGCCTTGGGAGACACTGAAGCTTTCTTT. Translated, it gives CASSDYALGDTEAFF.

The CDR3 nucleotides are TGTGCCAGCAGTAAAAACAGGGGGCTGTCTGAAGCTTTCTTT. This sequence encodes CASSKNRGLSEAFF. V is TRBV6-1 and J is TRBJ1-1, with 9 bases lining up with TRBD1. V was clipped by 5 bases and J by 6 bases; unmatched bases: 7. Germline values: CDR1 MNHNS, CDR2 SASEGT. This CDR3 spans 14 amino acids.